A selection of T cell receptor beta chains follows, all from one sample in a study of CD8 T cells in Susac syndrome. From the immunoSEQ multiplex PCR reads, TCRdb called clonotypes with MiXCR, one entry per CDR3 protein. This table has approximately 300,000 distinct CDR3 sequences, 70% to 90% appearing once. The source material was CD8+ T cells from PBMCs. Source of these receptors: a human donor with multiple sclerosis. The CDR3 runs from the conserved cysteine through the conserved F or W. Some rows mark clone size as missing; the rest say once, few, many or name a class of expanded clone.

j_gene,abundance,v_gene,CDR3aa
TRBJ2-5,once,TRBV3-1,CASSHEGRWVPETQYF
TRBJ2-7,.,TRBV7-8,CASSLLHRSYEQYF
TRBJ1-5,.,TRBV21-1,CASSKDRDRGNQPQHF
TRBJ2-2,once,TRBV20-1,CSARAAGQGVAGELFF
TRBJ1-1,.,TRBV20-1,CSAREIGNTEAFF
TRBJ2-7,.,TRBV6-5,CASSYSSDGAYEQYF
TRBJ1-1,once,TRBV19,CASREQGDAFF
TRBJ2-3,.,TRBV20-1,CSARRGRLAGAVRSTDTQYF
TRBJ2-7,.,TRBV29-1,CSVVDYSTSYEQYF
TRBJ2-7,.,TRBV7-2,CATQKTGGEQYF
TRBJ2-7,.,TRBV10-3,CAISDSGVSSYEQYF
TRBJ1-2,.,TRBV19,CASSETLQYSYTF
TRBJ2-7,.,TRBV23-1,CASSPSSTGDMNEQYF
TRBJ2-1,.,TRBV20-1,CSASGRALVHEQFF
TRBJ2-7,.,TRBV13,CASSLLVRPGALSYEQYF
TRBJ2-3,.,TRBV28,CASSRTARADTQYF
TRBJ2-7,.,TRBV20-1,CSARDRIYSYEQYF
TRBJ2-1,few,TRBV6-1,CASAFKQTTTYNEQFF
TRBJ2-7,.,TRBV14,CASSQVQAGPYEQYF
TRBJ2-7,once,TRBV27,CASSSGTGPYEQYF
TRBJ1-2,.,TRBV30,CACSSGNGYTF
TRBJ1-1,.,TRBV20-1,CSASDGGAEAFF
TRBJ2-3,.,TRBV28,CASRPGTRSTDTQYF
TRBJ2-2,.,TRBV12-3/TRBV12-4,CASSLLGLSLGTGELFF
TRBJ2-7,.,TRBV12-3/TRBV12-4,CASTWTGGAAEQYF
TRBJ1-4,.,TRBV28,CAVTGLNEKLFF
TRBJ2-7,.,TRBV5-6,CASSLLFRAYEQYF
TRBJ1-1,.,TRBV19,CASRSGTGITEAFF
TRBJ2-5,.,TRBV7-6,CASTHPSTVLYQETQYF
TRBJ1-2,.,TRBV4-1,CASSQSTGTGGHGYTF
TRBJ1-2,.,TRBV4-2,CASSQMTVNYGYTF
TRBJ1-1,few,TRBV5-4,CASSPNKEVNTEAFF
TRBJ1-2,.,TRBV3-1,CASSQGLSGTTYGYTF
TRBJ1-6,.,TRBV27,CASSYGTGANSPLHF
TRBJ2-1,.,TRBV13,CASSYAGNEQFF
TRBJ2-2,.,TRBV12-3/TRBV12-4,CASSPGTSGGELFF
TRBJ2-1,once,TRBV19,CASSIYSLADNEQFF
TRBJ2-3,.,TRBV4-2,CASSQDFGGEAPDTQYF
TRBJ2-4,.,TRBV12-5,CASGPGLAGGPQYF
TRBJ2-2,.,TRBV6-2/TRBV6-3,CASSYSMGQGGTGELFF